A single sample is the source of the 7 T cell receptor beta chains below, sequenced in a study of cytomegalovirus exposure and HLA in healthy donors. PCR primers comprised 60 Vbeta and 13 Jbeta primers. Only in-frame clones appear in the TCRdb table, and some are missing; sequencing was by immunoSEQ multiplex PCR. The sample shows roughly 200,000 clones, about 77% of them seen only once. The sequenced sample consisted of PBMCs. These receptors were taken from a man aged 60 to 69 in good health and CMV-seronegative.

The V call is TRBV28, the J call TRBJ1-6; tentatively, D is TRBD1 (6 bases). This CDR3 contains 14 residues. Germline V gives CDR1 MDHEN, CDR2 SYDVKM. The V end lost 3 bases, the J end lost 10 bases, and 13 bases lay between the germline ends. This CDR3 reads CASSFYREYSPLHF. The CDR3 region has the DNA TGTGCCAGCAGTTTCTACAGGGAGTACTCACCCCTCCACTTT.

This clone was seen a few times. This chain joins TRBV5-1 and TRBJ2-7, with TRBD1 matching over 8 bases. The CDR3 contains 15 residues. Unmatched junction bases numbered 7, after V lost 0 bases and J lost 5 bases. Germline V gives CDR1 SGHRS, CDR2 YFSETQ. The CDR3 loop reads CASSLAGTGLNEQYF. In nucleotides, the CDR3 is TGCGCCAGCAGCTTGGCCGGGACAGGCCTCAACGAGCAGTACTTC.

The gene calls are TRBV9 and TRBJ2-7; 8 nucleotides align to TRBD1. The germline V gene encodes CDR1 SGDLS and CDR2 YYNGEE. This CDR3 has 15 residues. V shed 2 bases, J shed 9 bases, and the junction held 13 bases outside the gene matches. CDR3 nucleotides: TGTGCCAGCAGCGTTTCCGGGACAGGAGGGGTCGGGCAGTACTTC. Its translation: CASSVSGTGGVGQYF.

The J gene is TRBJ2-1, the V gene TRBV5-4; 8 bases are a match to TRBD1. Germline CDR1 is SGHNT and CDR2 is YYREEE (reference sequence). This CDR3 has 14 amino acids. V shed 0 bases and J 9 bases; nucleotides not matched to a gene: 5. CDR3 in amino acids: CASSLGRGQGEQFF. The DNA of the CDR3 is TGTGCCAGCAGCTTGGGCAGGGGGCAAGGTGAGCAGTTCTTC.

The V call is TRBV15, the J call TRBJ2-7, with D perhaps matching TRBD1 (6 bases). CDR3 length equals 16 residues. V was pared by 5 bases and J by 5 bases, with 22 bases between. The germline V gene has CDR1 LNHNV and CDR2 YYDKDF (reference sequence). Here the CDR3 DNA reads TGTGCCACCAGCGGTCCAGATAGAGTACAGGGAAACGAGCAGTACTTC. Amino acids: CATSGPDRVQGNEQYF. The whole variable domain, filled in from reference TRBV15 and TRBJ2-7, reads DAMVIQNPRYQVTQFGKPVTLSCSQTLNHNVMYWYQQKSSQAPKLLFHYYDKDFNNEADTPDNFQSRRPNTSFCFLDIRSPGLGDTAMYLCATSGPDRVQGNEQYFGPGTRLTVT.

The chain employs TRBV19 and TRBJ1-5, with 7 bases that match TRBD1. The CDR3 totals 16 residues. The V segment lost 5 bases and the J segment 0 bases; nucleotides outside the gene matches: 7. The germline V gene has CDR1 LNHDA and CDR2 SQIVND (reference sequence). Here the CDR3 DNA reads TGTGCCAGTAGTTTGACAGGGACTTATAGCAATCAGCCCCAGCATTTT. Protein sequence: CASSLTGTYSNQPQHF.

The V gene is TRBV6-1, the J gene TRBJ2-7; weak D call: TRBD2 (6 bases). This CDR3 has 14 residues. The germline CDR1 and CDR2 sequences are MNHNS and SASEGT. Trimming removed 4 bases from V and 2 bases from J, with 12 bases in between. DNA for the CDR3: TGTGCCAGCAGTGGCGGGACGCGCGCCTACGAGCAGTACTTC. Translation gives CASSGGTRAYEQYF.